A selection of T cell receptor beta chains follows, all from one sample in a study of identical twins. TCRdb analysed the 5' RACE reads with MiXCR anew, one entry per CDR3 protein. Seen here are under 900,000 distinct CDR3 sequences, 9% to 15% observed once, and the top ten hold 1.5% to 2%. These data also featured in a second study, about yellow fever vaccine responses in identical twins.

What was sequenced was PBMCs. The source is a young woman in good health. The CDR3 runs from the conserved cysteine through the conserved F or W. A D gene is named only where the DNA matches it firmly. Not all rows give a size; the values are once, few, many and, for expanded clones, a class.

CDR3	DNA	V	D	size	length	J
CASSLEGRSKETQYF	TGTGCCAGCAGCTTGGAGGGGCGCAGTAAAGAGACCCAGTACTTC	TRBV5-5	NA	few	15	TRBJ2-5
CASSVAFSDTYEQYF	TGTGCCAGCAGCGTAGCCTTTTCGGATACCTACGAGCAGTACTTC	TRBV9	NA	NA	15	TRBJ2-7
CASRGGTGPQHF	TGTGCCAGCCGAGGGGGGACCGGGCCCCAGCATTTT	TRBV12-3/TRBV12-4	NA	many	12	TRBJ1-5
CASSPLGGSALDEQFF	TGTGCCAGTAGTCCCCTCGGCGGCAGCGCTTTGGATGAGCAGTTCTTC	TRBV19	NA	NA	16	TRBJ2-1
CASSQDSSGSVKTQYF	TGTGCCAGCAGCCAAGATTCTAGCGGGAGTGTAAAGACCCAGTACTTC	TRBV3-1	TRBD2	few	16	TRBJ2-5
CASSFGTFNTGELFF	TGTGCCAGCAGCTTCGGGACTTTCAACACCGGGGAGCTGTTTTTT	TRBV5-4	NA	few	15	TRBJ2-2
CASSFGRYNGYTF	TGTGCCAGCAGTTTTGGCAGGTATAATGGCTACACCTTC	TRBV12-3/TRBV12-4	NA	NA	13	TRBJ1-2
CASSLVGKGRQETQYF	TGTGCCAGCAGCTTAGTCGGGAAGGGGCGTCAAGAGACCCAGTACTTC	TRBV7-9	NA	NA	16	TRBJ2-5
CSARGSSGSTDTQYF	TGCAGTGCTAGAGGTTCTAGCGGGAGCACAGATACGCAGTATTTT	TRBV20-1	TRBD2	NA	15	TRBJ2-3
CASSLVLVAGGSSYNEQFF	TGCGCCAGCAGCTTGGTGTTGGTAGCGGGGGGGAGCTCCTACAATGAGCAGTTCTTC	TRBV5-1	TRBD2	few	19	TRBJ2-1
CASSRGTSDNEQFF	TGTGCCAGCAGTAGAGGGACTAGCGACAATGAGCAGTTCTTC	TRBV6-1	TRBD2	few	14	TRBJ2-1
CSARDQRMNTEAFF	TGCAGTGCTAGAGACCAAAGAATGAACACTGAAGCTTTCTTT	TRBV20-1	NA	NA	14	TRBJ1-1
CASSTRLAGGPYYNEQFF	TGTGCCAGCAGTACAAGGTTAGCGGGAGGGCCGTACTACAATGAGCAGTTCTTC	TRBV11-2	TRBD2	few	18	TRBJ2-1
CASSLYGGTEAFF	TGTGCCAGCAGCTTGTACGGGGGCACTGAAGCTTTCTTT	TRBV5-5	NA	many	13	TRBJ1-1
CASSEGLAGGIGNEQFF	TGTGCCAGCAGTGAAGGGTTAGCGGGAGGGATTGGCAATGAGCAGTTCTTC	TRBV2	TRBD2	NA	17	TRBJ2-1
CANSPSQNTEAFF	TGTGCCAACTCCCCCTCGCAGAACACTGAAGCTTTCTTT	TRBV10-3	NA	few	13	TRBJ1-1
CASRVGSSYEQYF	TGTGCCAGCAGGGTAGGCAGCTCCTACGAGCAGTACTTC	TRBV25-1	NA	many	13	TRBJ2-7